The 26 T cell receptor beta chains below come from one sample, sequenced in a study of blood T cell repertoires in COVID-19. Method: immunoSEQ multiplex PCR; TCRdb's copy keeps in-frame clones and lacks some. This sample has around 250,000 clones, with 86% found just once. Sequences were obtained from PBMCs or T cells enriched from blood (not recorded which). The receptors were gathered from a woman between 45 and 65 years old who had recovered from COVID-19.

This clone showed up just a few times. The V gene is TRBV5-8, the J gene TRBJ1-2; D is possibly TRBD1 (5 bases). The CDR3 totals 12 residues. CDR1 is SGHTS and CDR2 is YDEGEE in the germline V gene. Trimming left V 5 bases short and J 5 bases short, with 10 bases between. CDR3 nucleotides: TGTGCCAGCAGTTTCGACAGATATGGCTACACCTTC. Its translation is CASSFDRYGYTF. The whole variable domain, remainder taken from reference TRBV5-8 and TRBJ1-2, is EAGVTQSPTHLIKTRGQQATLRCSPISGHTSVYWYQQALGLGLQFLLWYDEGEERNRGNFPPRFSGRQFPNYSSELNVNALELEDSALYLCASSFDRYGYTFGSGTRLTVV.

The V call is TRBV24-1, the J call TRBJ1-4, with TRBD1 matching 12 bases. V shed 9 bases and J 4 bases; nucleotides not matched to a gene: 11. CDR1 KGHDR and CDR2 SFDVKD come from the germline V gene. This CDR3 spans 17 amino acids. In DNA form, the CDR3 reads TGTGCCACCTCTCATACGGGACAGGGGGCATTTAATGAAAAACTGTTTTTT. This codes for CATSHTGQGAFNEKLFF.

The chain carries TRBV24-1 and TRBJ1-1, with unresolved D. Germline-derived CDR1 and CDR2 are KGHDR and SFDVKD. CDR3 size: 15 residues. V was pared by 3 bases and J by 0 bases, with 10 bases between. DNA of the CDR3: TGTGCCACCAGTGATCCTACAGAATTGAACACTGAAGCTTTCTTT. It codes for CATSDPTELNTEAFF.

This sequence joins TRBV7-8 and TRBJ2-2; TRBD2 matches 12 bases. CDR3 size: 19 residues. The ends lost 5 bases at V and 7 bases at J; junction bases unmatched: 17. Germline-derived CDR1 and CDR2 are SGHVS and FQNEAQ. The CDR3 nucleotides read TGTGCCAGCAGCCCCCCTCGATGGCTAGCGGGAGGGCGGAGCGGGGAGCTGTTTTTT. It is translated as CASSPPRWLAGGRSGELFF.

The rearrangement uses TRBV6-2 or TRBV6-3 and TRBJ1-1, with TRBD1 identical over 7 bases. Per germline, CDR1 MNHEY and CDR2 SVGEGT. The length of the CDR3 is 16 residues. The V segment lost 6 bases and the J segment 4 bases; nucleotides outside the gene matches: 14. CDR3 region: CASSTPGQRKATEAFF. For the CDR3, the DNA is TGTGCCAGCAGCACACCGGGACAGAGGAAGGCCACTGAAGCTTTCTTT.

The CDR3 region has the DNA TGTGCCAGCAGTTTCGAATCAGGGATTCCCTACGAGCAGTACTTC. It yields the protein CASSFESGIPYEQYF. This sequence joins TRBV27 and TRBJ2-7; D may be TRBD1 (5 bases). The V end lost 3 bases, the J end lost 2 bases, and 14 bases lay between the germline ends. CDR1 and CDR2 (germline): MNHEY, SMNVEV (reference sequence). The CDR3 runs to 15 residues.

This sequence joins TRBV6-2 or TRBV6-3 and TRBJ1-6; perhaps TRBD1 as D (5 bases). Germline CDR1 and CDR2: MNHEY and SVGEGT. The CDR3 covers 15 residues. Trimming cost V 3 bases and J 8 bases, with 14 bases left between them. CDR3 in amino acids: CASSYDWGVDSPLHF. The CDR3 DNA reads TGTGCCAGCAGTTATGATTGGGGCGTGGATTCACCCCTCCACTTT.

The chain is built from TRBV6-5 and TRBJ2-3, with D maybe TRBD1 (6 bases). The germline V gene has CDR1 MNHEY and CDR2 SVGAGI. The CDR3 is 15 residues long. V was cut by 6 bases and J by 6 bases, with 19 bases left in between. The chain's CDR3 is CASRPTDRWMDTQYF. CDR3 sequence (DNA): TGTGCCAGCAGACCGACCGACAGGTGGATGGATACGCAGTATTTT.

The chain has TRBV7-2 and TRBJ1-1; D is unclear. CDR3 length: 14 amino acids. V was clipped by 2 bases and J by 1 base, with 8 bases between them. Germline lookup yields CDR1 SGHTA and CDR2 FQGNSA. The DNA of the CDR3 is TGTGCCAGCAGCTTATCCCCGGGGAACACTGAAGCTTTCTTT. Translating gives CASSLSPGNTEAFF.

V usage is TRBV7-9 and J usage is TRBJ1-3; 7 bases agree with TRBD1. Unmatched junction bases numbered 4, after V lost 5 bases and J lost 0 bases. This CDR3 region has 15 residues. CDR1 is SEHNR, CDR2 FQNEAQ, per germline (reference sequence). The CDR3 reads CASSDRVLSGNTIYF. CDR3 sequence (DNA): TGTGCCAGCAGCGACAGGGTCCTCTCTGGAAACACCATATATTTT. Drawing the rest from reference TRBV7-9 and TRBJ1-3, the complete variable domain is DTGVSQNPRHKITKRGQNVTFRCDPISEHNRLYWYRQTLGQGPEFLTYFQNEAQLEKSRLLSDRFSAERPKGSFSTLEIQRTEQGDSAMYLCASSDRVLSGNTIYFGEGSWLTVV.

V gene TRBV21-1 combines with J gene TRBJ2-3; TRBD2, the table's D call, lacks a check against the DNA. TRBV21-1 is a documented pseudogene. The CDR3 is 14 residues long. CDR3 sequence (DNA): TGTGCCAGCAGCACGGGACTAGCATCAGATACGCAGTATTTT. Its protein is CASSTGLASDTQYF.

The V and J genes are TRBV30 and TRBJ1-1; 8 nucleotides agree with TRBD1. The J segment lost 11 bases and the V segment lost 2 bases, leaving 10 bases of the junction unmatched. This CDR3 region has 13 residues. Germline V CDR1 and CDR2: GTSNPN, SVGIG (reference sequence). The CDR3 protein is CAWSPQGVKGAFF. Here the CDR3 DNA reads TGTGCCTGGAGTCCACAGGGGGTAAAGGGGGCTTTCTTT.

The chain combines TRBV6-5 with TRBJ2-3; TRBD1 matches at 10 bases. Looked up from germline, CDR1 is MNHEY and CDR2 is SVGAGI. The CDR3 is made up of 15 amino acids. V trimming: 2 bases; J trimming: 3 bases; junction bases outside the gene matches: 2. The CDR3 DNA reads TGTGCCAGCAGTTACCGGACAGGGGGGACAGATACGCAGTATTTT. The encoded protein is CASSYRTGGTDTQYF.

The chain carries TRBV11-2 and TRBJ2-1; TRBD2 matches 13 bases. With V trimmed by 4 bases and J by 7 bases, 4 bases remained unmatched. Germline V lookup: CDR1 SGHAT, CDR2 FQNNGV. This CDR3 contains 15 residues. CDR3 coding DNA: TGTGCCAGCAGCTCCGGGACTAGCGGGATAAATGAGCAGTTCTTC. Translating it yields CASSSGTSGINEQFF.

This clone appeared once. The chain employs TRBV6-5 and TRBJ2-3; 10 bases are a match to TRBD2. Germline values: CDR1 MNHEY, CDR2 SVGAGI. This CDR3 spans 15 amino acids. Trimming cost V 4 bases and J 1 base; bases outside gene matches: 2. The CDR3 loop reads CASSSLAGGTDTQYF. The CDR3 DNA reads TGTGCCAGCAGTTCGCTAGCGGGGGGCACAGATACGCAGTATTTT.

The chain recombines TRBV13 with TRBJ2-3; maybe TRBD2 (5 bases). CDR1 and CDR2 from the germline V gene are PRHDT and FYEKMQ (reference sequence). The length of the CDR3 is 15 residues. V was cut by 3 bases and J by 4 bases, with 14 bases left in between. CDR3 amino acids: CASSLRGFVSDTQYF. The CDR3 bases are TGTGCCAGCAGCTTGAGAGGGTTTGTCTCAGATACGCAGTATTTT.

This clone was seen repeatedly, ten times or more. The junction does not match germline at one end; this may be a read error. The CDR3 here is CASSVNRAGNTIYF. The CDR3 nucleotides are TGTGCCAGCAGCGTAAACAGGGCTGGGAACACCATATATTTT. The genes are TRBV9 and TRBJ1-3, with D perhaps matching TRBD1 (6 bases). The germline V gene has CDR1 SGDLS and CDR2 YYNGEE. This CDR3 has 14 amino acids.

This rearrangement joins TRBV27 to TRBJ1-5; D not certain. The V gene's germline CDR1 is MNHEY and CDR2 SMNVEV (reference sequence). V was cut by 3 bases and J by 7 bases, with 10 bases left in between. CDR3 size: 13 residues. The CDR3 DNA reads TGTGCCAGCAGTTTGGCCGATGGCCAGCCCCAGCATTTT. Translated: CASSLADGQPQHF.

This clone was detected a few times. The J gene is TRBJ2-1, the V gene TRBV10-3, with TRBD1 matching over 8 bases. V was pared by 5 bases and J by 5 bases, with 2 bases of the junction left unmatched. Germline-derived CDR1 and CDR2 are ENHRY and SYGVKD. This CDR3 has 13 residues. CDR3 residues: CAISRDRNNEQFF. The DNA of the CDR3 is TGTGCCATCAGTCGGGACAGGAACAATGAGCAGTTCTTC.

The CDR3 sequence: CASSAMPRGDTEAFF. The CDR3 coding sequence is TGTGCCAGCAGCGCAATGCCCAGGGGTGACACTGAAGCTTTCTTT. This chain links TRBV9 with TRBJ1-1; D may be TRBD1 (6 bases). The germline V gene has CDR1 SGDLS and CDR2 YYNGEE. The CDR3 length is 15 residues. Deletions cut 3 bases from V and 3 bases from J, with 15 bases between.

V is TRBV18 and J is TRBJ1-1; D call uncertain. Germline CDR1 is KGHSH and CDR2 is LQKENI. The CDR3 extends over 14 amino acids. The ends were cut back, 3 bases at V and 2 bases at J, with 10 bases in the middle. The CDR3 sequence is CASSPDLSNTEAFF. The CDR3 nucleotides read TGTGCCAGCTCACCGGACTTATCTAACACTGAAGCTTTCTTT.

The genes are TRBV6-5 and TRBJ1-2, with 7 bases identical to TRBD1. The CDR3 loop spans 14 amino acids. Germline V CDR1 and CDR2: MNHEY, SVGAGI. With V trimmed by 2 bases and J by 4 bases, 4 bases remained unmatched. The CDR3 spells CASSYAGGGYGYTF. The CDR3 DNA follows: TGTGCCAGCAGTTACGCAGGGGGAGGCTATGGCTACACCTTC.

The chain carries TRBV5-1 and TRBJ2-1; 14 bases map to TRBD2. V lost 4 bases to trimming and J lost 7 bases; unmatched junction nucleotides: 7. CDR1 is SGHRS, CDR2 YFSETQ, per germline. CDR3 length: 16 amino acids. CDR3 sequence reads: CASSVGLAGVENEQFF. Here the CDR3 DNA reads TGCGCCAGCAGCGTGGGACTAGCGGGAGTTGAAAATGAGCAGTTCTTC.

Here the CDR3 reads CASSTTSGRTDTQYF. CDR3 sequence (DNA): TGTGCCAGCAGCACGACTAGCGGGAGAACAGATACGCAGTATTTT. The V and J genes are TRBV7-6 and TRBJ2-3; 12 bases agree with TRBD2. This CDR3 is built from 15 residues. With V trimmed by 5 bases and J by 3 bases, 3 bases remained unmatched. Germline V gene data show CDR1 as SGHVS and CDR2 as FNYEAQ.

This clone was recorded once. The V call is TRBV4-1, the J call TRBJ2-5, with TRBD1 matching over 8 bases. V gave up 1 base and J gave up 5 bases; unmatched junction bases: 15. Germline V CDR1 and CDR2: MGHRA, YSYEKL. This CDR3 region has 18 residues. The CDR3 coding sequence is TGCGCCAGCAGCCAAGTCCAGCGCTTAATCAGGGGGCATGAGACCCAGTACTTC. Protein: CASSQVQRLIRGHETQYF.

The rearrangement uses TRBV28 and TRBJ1-4, with 12 bases identical to TRBD1. Germline lookup yields CDR1 MDHEN and CDR2 SYDVKM. Trimming cost V 6 bases and J 3 bases; bases outside gene matches: 2. This CDR3 comprises 15 residues. The CDR3 DNA reads TGTGCCAGCAGGGGACAGGGGGCGGCTAATGAAAAACTGTTTTTT. Residues: CASRGQGAANEKLFF.